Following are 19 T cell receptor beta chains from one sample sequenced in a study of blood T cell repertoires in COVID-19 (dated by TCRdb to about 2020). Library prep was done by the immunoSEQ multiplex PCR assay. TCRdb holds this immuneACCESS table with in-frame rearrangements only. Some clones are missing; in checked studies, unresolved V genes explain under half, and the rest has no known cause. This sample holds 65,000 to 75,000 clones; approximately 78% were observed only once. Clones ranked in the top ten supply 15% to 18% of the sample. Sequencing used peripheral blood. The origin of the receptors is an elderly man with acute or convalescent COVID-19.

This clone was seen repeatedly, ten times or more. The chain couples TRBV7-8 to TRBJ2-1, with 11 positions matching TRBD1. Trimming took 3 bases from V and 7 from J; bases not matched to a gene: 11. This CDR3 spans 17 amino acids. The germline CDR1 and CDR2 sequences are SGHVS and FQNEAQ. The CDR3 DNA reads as TGTGCCAGCAGCTTTGGGGCCGGGGACAGGGGGTTGAATGAGCAGTTCTTC. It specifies CASSFGAGDRGLNEQFF.

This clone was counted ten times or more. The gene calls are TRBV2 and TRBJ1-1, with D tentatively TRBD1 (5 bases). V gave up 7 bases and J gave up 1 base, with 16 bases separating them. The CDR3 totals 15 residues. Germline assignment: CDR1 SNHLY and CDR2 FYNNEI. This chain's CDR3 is CASNGAFLQNTEAFF. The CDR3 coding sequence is TGTGCCAGCAATGGGGCCTTCCTCCAGAACACTGAAGCTTTCTTT.

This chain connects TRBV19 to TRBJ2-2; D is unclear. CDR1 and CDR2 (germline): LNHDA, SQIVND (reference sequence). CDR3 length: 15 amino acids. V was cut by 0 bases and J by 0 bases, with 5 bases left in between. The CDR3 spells CASSIDGANTGELFF. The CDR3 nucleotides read TGTGCCAGTAGTATAGACGGTGCGAACACCGGGGAGCTGTTTTTT.

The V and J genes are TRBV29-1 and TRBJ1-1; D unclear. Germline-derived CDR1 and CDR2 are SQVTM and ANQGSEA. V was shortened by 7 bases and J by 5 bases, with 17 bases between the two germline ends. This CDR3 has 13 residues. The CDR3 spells CSAITFRDTEAFF. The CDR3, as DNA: TGCAGCGCCATCACATTCCGGGATACTGAAGCTTTCTTT.

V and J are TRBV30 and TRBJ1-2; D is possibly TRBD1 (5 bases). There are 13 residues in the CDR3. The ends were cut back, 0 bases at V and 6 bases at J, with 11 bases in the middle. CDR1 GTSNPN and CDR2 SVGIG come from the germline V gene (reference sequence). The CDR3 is CAWSVGREDGYTF. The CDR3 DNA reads TGTGCCTGGAGTGTGGGCAGGGAGGATGGCTACACCTTC.

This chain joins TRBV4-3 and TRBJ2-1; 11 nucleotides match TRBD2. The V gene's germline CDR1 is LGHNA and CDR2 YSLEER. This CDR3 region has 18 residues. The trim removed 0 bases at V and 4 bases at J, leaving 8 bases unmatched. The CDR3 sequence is CASSQDVISGRGYNEQFF. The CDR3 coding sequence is TGCGCCAGCAGCCAAGATGTTATTAGCGGGAGGGGATACAATGAGCAGTTCTTC.

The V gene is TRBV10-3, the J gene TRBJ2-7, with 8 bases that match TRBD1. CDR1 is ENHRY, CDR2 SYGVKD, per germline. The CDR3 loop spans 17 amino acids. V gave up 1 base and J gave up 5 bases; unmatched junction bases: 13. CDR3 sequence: CAISEYGGGAGGNEQYF. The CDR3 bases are TGTGCCATCAGTGAGTATGGGGGTGGTGCAGGGGGCAACGAGCAGTACTTC.

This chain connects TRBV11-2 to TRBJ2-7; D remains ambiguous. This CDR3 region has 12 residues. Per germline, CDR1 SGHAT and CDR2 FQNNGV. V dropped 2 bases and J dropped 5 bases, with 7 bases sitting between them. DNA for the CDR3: TGTGCCAGCAGCTTAATCGCGCACGAGCAGTACTTC. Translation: CASSLIAHEQYF.

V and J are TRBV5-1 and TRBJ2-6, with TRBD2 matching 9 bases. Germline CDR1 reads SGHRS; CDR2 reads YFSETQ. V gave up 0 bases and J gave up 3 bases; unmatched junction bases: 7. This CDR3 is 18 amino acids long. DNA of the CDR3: TGCGCCAGCAGCTTGGAAGGCGGGGGGGCCCGTGGGGCCAACGTCCTGACTTTC. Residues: CASSLEGGGARGANVLTF.

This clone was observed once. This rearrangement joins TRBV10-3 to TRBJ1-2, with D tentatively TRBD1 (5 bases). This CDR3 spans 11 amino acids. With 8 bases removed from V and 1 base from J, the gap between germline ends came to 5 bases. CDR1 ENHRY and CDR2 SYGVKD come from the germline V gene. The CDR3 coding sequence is TGTGCCATCGACAGTAACTATGGCTACACCTTC. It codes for CAIDSNYGYTF.

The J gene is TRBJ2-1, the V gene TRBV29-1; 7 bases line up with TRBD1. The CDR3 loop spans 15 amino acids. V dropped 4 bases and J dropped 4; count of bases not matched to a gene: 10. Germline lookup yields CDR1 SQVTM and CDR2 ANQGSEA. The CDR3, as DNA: TGCAGCGTTGTGAGAGACAGGGCCACTTACAATGAGCAGTTCTTC. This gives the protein CSVVRDRATYNEQFF.

The DNA of the CDR3 is TGCGCCAGCAGCCAAGATTTGCCAGGGGGCTTGGGCAATCAGCCCCAGCATTTT. Amino acid sequence: CASSQDLPGGLGNQPQHF. The V call is TRBV4-3, the J call TRBJ1-5; 8 positions match TRBD1. V shed 0 bases, J shed 2 bases, and the junction held 9 bases outside the gene matches. From germline, CDR1 is LGHNA and CDR2 YSLEER. The CDR3 length is 18 residues.

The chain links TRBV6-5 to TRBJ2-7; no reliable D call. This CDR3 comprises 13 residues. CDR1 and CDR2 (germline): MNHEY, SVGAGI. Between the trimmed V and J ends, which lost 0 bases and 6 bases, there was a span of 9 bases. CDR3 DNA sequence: TGTGCCAGCAGTTACTCCCTCGGTAGCGAGCAGTACTTC. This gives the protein CASSYSLGSEQYF.

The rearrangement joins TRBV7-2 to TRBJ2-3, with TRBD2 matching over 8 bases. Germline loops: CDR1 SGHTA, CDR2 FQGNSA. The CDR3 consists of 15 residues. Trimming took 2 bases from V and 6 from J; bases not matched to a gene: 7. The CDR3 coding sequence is TGTGCCAGCAGCTTAAGTTCTAGCGGGCGGGATACGCAGTATTTT. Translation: CASSLSSSGRDTQYF.

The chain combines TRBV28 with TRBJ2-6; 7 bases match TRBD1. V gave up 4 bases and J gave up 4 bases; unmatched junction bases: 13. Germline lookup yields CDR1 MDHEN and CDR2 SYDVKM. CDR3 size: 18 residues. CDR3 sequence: CASSSRTGTRSGANVLTF. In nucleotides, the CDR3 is TGTGCCAGCAGTTCCCGGACAGGAACAAGGTCCGGGGCCAACGTCCTGACTTTC.

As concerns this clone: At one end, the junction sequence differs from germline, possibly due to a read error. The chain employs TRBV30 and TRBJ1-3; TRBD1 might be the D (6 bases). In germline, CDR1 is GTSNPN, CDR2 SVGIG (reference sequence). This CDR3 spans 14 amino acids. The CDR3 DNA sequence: TGTGCCTGGGGTGTCACAGGGATAGGAAACACCATATATTTT. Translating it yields CAWGVTGIGNTIYF.

The chain's CDR3 is CASSLGGGGNQPQHF. CDR3 in DNA: TGTGCCAGCAGCTTAGGTGGGGGGGGCAATCAGCCCCAGCATTTT. V usage is TRBV7-2 and J usage is TRBJ1-5; weak D call: TRBD1 (5 bases). Deletions cut 1 base from V and 2 bases from J, with 9 bases between. Germline V CDR1 and CDR2: SGHTA, FQGNSA. This CDR3 region has 15 residues. Full variable domain (missing parts from reference TRBV7-2 and TRBJ1-5): GAGVSQSPSNKVTEKGKDVELRCDPISGHTALYWYRQSLGQGLEFLIYFQGNSAPDKSGLPSDRFSAERTGGSVSTLTIQRTQQEDSAVYLCASSLGGGGNQPQHFGDGTRLSIL.

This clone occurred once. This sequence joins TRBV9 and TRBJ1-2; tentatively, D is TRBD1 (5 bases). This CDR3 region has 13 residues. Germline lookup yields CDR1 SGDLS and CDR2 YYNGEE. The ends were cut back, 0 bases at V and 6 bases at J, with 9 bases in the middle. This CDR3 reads CASSVAFRDGYTF. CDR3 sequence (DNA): TGTGCCAGCAGCGTAGCTTTCAGGGATGGCTACACCTTC.

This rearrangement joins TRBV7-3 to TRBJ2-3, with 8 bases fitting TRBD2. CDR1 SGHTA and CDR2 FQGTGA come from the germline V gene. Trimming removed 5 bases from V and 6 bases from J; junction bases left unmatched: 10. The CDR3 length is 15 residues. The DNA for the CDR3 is TGTGCCAGCAGCCGCCGGGGGGGGGCGGCGGATACGCAGTATTTT. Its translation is CASSRRGGAADTQYF.